Here is one T cell receptor (beta chain) with its context. It has no known antigen specificity. Base-call qualities are not available, and no considerably larger clone is one nucleotide away. Peripheral blood CD8+ and CD4+ T cells from healthy donors, Susac syndrome patients and multiple sclerosis patients were profiled using high-throughput TCR beta sequencing. Healthy donors were age- and sex-matched controls. Bulk CD8+ and CD4+ T cells were purified magnetically by negative isolation, whereas CD8+ TEMRA cells were enriched by FACS. Blood was drawn into EDTA tubes, processed within 24 hours, and PBMCs were isolated by density gradient centrifugation. PBMCs destined for TCR sequencing were cryopreserved in liquid nitrogen and later thawed in a 37 °C water bath. The sorted or isolated CD4+, CD8+ and CD8+ TEMRA cells had a purity of 90% or higher. RNA was extracted using the RNeasy kit, and about 0.45 to 1 ug of the RNA was reverse transcribed with random hexamers. The immunoSEQ multiplex PCR assay, which covers 54 Vbeta and 13 Jbeta segments, was used to amplify TCR beta CDR3 regions. Bias from PCR amplification was corrected by using a synthetic template baseline for primer optimization and for computational correction. In the paper's pipeline: Reads were annotated to V, D and J genes per IMGT and analyzed with immunoSEQ Analyzer, keeping only productive sequences. Clonality was calculated as one minus the Shannon entropy normalized by log2 of the number of productive unique sequences. For each patient and control, public and private clones were evaluated among the 100 most prevalent clones. Clones were defined as Susac-specific when absent from the healthy and MS cohorts, from some 1,100 published viral clones and from other ImmuneACCESS disease sequences. TCRdb itself trimmed the public reads at Q25 with fastp, ran MiXCR and retained productive beta chains. One record per CDR3 amino acid sequence lists the most common genes and DNA. TCRdb assigned the V and J calls; the authors' analysis was not used. The sample yields about 160,000 distinct CDR3 sequences; about 90% were counted once. The ten largest clones take up around 0.087% of the sample.

The sample is drawn from a study of CD8 T cells in Susac syndrome (dated by TCRdb to between 2017 and 2020). For the study in its entirety: The study used repertoire sequencing to test whether antigen drove CD8+ T cell activation and differentiation in Susac syndrome. Study-level results and caveats: The TCR sequencing and HLA analysis was acknowledged to have included a relatively small number of individuals.

The germline V gene specifies SGDLS as CDR1 and YYNGEE as CDR2. The CDR3 measures 16 amino acids from cysteine to phenylalanine. Of all the DNA, just the CDR3 is kept, 48 bases in frame from base 1. The trim is 0 bases for V and 1 base for J, with a gap of 12 bases between the germline ends. Input material: CD4+ T cells from PBMCs. The chain is encoded by TRBV9 joined to TRBJ2-3; TRBD2 is possibly the D segment (6 matching bases). The sequence was collected from a human donor in good health. The nucleotides read TGTGCCAGCAGCGTAGAATGGCGGGGACGCACAGATACGCAGTATTTT. This yields the protein CASSVEWRGRTDTQYF.